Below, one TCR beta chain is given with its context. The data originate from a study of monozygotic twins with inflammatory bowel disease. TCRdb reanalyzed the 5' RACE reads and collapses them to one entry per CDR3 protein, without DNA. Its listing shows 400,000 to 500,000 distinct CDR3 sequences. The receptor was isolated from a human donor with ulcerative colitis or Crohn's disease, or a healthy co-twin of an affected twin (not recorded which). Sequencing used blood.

This chain's CDR3 is CASSPRTSITETQYF. The chain recombines TRBV18 with TRBJ2-5; the D gene TCRdb calls, TRBD2, cannot be checked with no DNA. The CDR3 is made up of 15 amino acids. CDR1 and CDR2 (germline): KGHSH, LQKENI.